The T cell receptor beta chain under discussion was sequenced for a study of blood T cell repertoires in COVID-19. This CDR3 region has 14 residues. Per the germline V gene, CDR1 is LNHDA and CDR2 is SQIVND (reference sequence). The V and J ends lost 5 bases and 0 bases respectively, with 9 bases between them. Sequenced by immunoSEQ multiplex PCR; TCRdb stores in-frame clones only, minus some. This table holds roughly 75,000 clones, 85% found once. The V gene is TRBV19, the J gene TRBJ2-3, with TRBD2 as a possible D gene (6 bases). Source material: peripheral blood. The receptor's source is a middle-aged man with COVID-19, enrolled during active disease. This chain's CDR3 is CASSHRGSTDTQYF. The CDR3 DNA reads as TGTGCCAGTAGTCATCGGGGGAGCACAGATACGCAGTATTTT. Full variable domain (missing parts from reference TRBV19 and TRBJ2-3): DGGITQSPKYLFRKEGQNVTLSCEQNLNHDAMYWYRQDPGQGLRLIYYSQIVNDFQKGDIAEGYSVSREKKESFPLTVTSAQKNPTAFYLCASSHRGSTDTQYFGPGTRLTVL.